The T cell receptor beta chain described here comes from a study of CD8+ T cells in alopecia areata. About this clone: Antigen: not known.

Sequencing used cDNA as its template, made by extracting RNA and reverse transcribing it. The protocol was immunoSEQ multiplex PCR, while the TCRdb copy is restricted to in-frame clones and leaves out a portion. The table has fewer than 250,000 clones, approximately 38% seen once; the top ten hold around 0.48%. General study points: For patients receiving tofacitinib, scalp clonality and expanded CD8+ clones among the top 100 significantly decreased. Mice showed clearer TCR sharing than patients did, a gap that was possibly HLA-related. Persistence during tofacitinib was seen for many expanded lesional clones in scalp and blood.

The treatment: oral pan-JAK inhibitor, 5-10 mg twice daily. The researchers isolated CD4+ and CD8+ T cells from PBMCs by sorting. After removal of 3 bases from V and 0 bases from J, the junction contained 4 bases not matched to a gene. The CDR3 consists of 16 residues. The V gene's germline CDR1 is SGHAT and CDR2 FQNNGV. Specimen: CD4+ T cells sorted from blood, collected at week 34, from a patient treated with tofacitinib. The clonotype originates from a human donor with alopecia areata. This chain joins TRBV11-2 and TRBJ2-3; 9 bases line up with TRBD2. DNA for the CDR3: TGTGCCAGCAGCTTTGGCCTAGCGGGGAGCACAGATACGCAGTATTTT. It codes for CASSFGLAGSTDTQYF.